This TCR beta chain was sequenced in a study of neoadjuvant anti-PD-1 for oral cavity cancer. At the level of the study: Most patients had three to four biweekly doses of 3 mg/kg nivolumab before resection.

Only in-frame clones appear in the TCRdb table, and some are missing; sequencing was by immunoSEQ multiplex PCR. The sample contains 14,000 or so clones, about two thirds of which appear only once. Of note for this clone: Its antigen is still unknown.

The time point here: after neoadjuvant nivolumab, at surgical resection. No culture or expansion preceded analysis of these blood cells. The ends lost 4 bases at V and 5 bases at J; junction bases unmatched: 2. This CDR3 is built from 13 residues. Germline CDR1 SGHRS, CDR2 YFSETQ. Study-wide results and caveats: Higher pretreatment Treg/Th17 ratios tracked higher pretreatment blood clonality.

The chain joins TRBV5-1 to TRBJ1-1; 10 bases fit TRBD1. The TCR originated in a person aged 35-79 years with oral cavity squamous cell carcinoma. The input for sequencing was PBMCs, taken after nivolumab (anti-PD-1) treatment. The CDR3 loop is CASSTGQGTEAFF. CDR3 bases: TGCGCCAGCAGCACGGGACAGGGGACTGAAGCTTTCTTT.